Following are 5 T cell receptor beta chains from one sample sequenced in a study of human T cells and chemical hapten exposure. TCRdb fed the RACE reads into MiXCR, producing one record per CDR3 protein. The table shows roughly 81,000 distinct CDR3 sequences, with 8.5% occurring only once. Time point given: pre-sensitization, week 0. Stated treatment: therapeutic diphenylcyclopropenone sensitization with weekly scalp DPC. This sample comprised whole blood, obtained in connection with sensitization to the hapten diphenylcyclopropenone (DPC). The receptors originated from a man aged 35-49 years with alopecia areata. Some clones in this sample may be carry-over from other donors' samples.

This clonotype was seen only a few times. This chain links TRBV11-2 with TRBJ2-1; no definite D call. The V and J ends lost 0 bases and 9 bases respectively, with 6 bases between them. CDR3 length: 12 amino acids. The germline gives CDR1 SGHAT, CDR2 FQNNGV. The CDR3 loop is CASSLDAREQFF. CDR3 bases: TGTGCCAGCAGCTTAGATGCGCGTGAGCAGTTCTTC.

This clonotype was counted between two and nine times. V is TRBV15 and J is TRBJ2-5, with 10 bases lining up with TRBD2. J lost 4 bases, V lost 3 bases, and 11 bases had no gene match. Germline lookup yields CDR1 LNHNV and CDR2 YYDKDF (reference sequence). The CDR3 covers 17 residues. The CDR3 DNA sequence: TGTGCCACCAGCAGGGGGGCAAGCGGGAGGGCCGGAGAGACCCAGTACTTC. Translated, it gives CATSRGASGRAGETQYF.

This clonotype was found many times. This chain uses TRBV12-3 or TRBV12-4 with TRBJ2-2, with 7 nucleotides matching TRBD2. This CDR3 spans 14 amino acids. The ends lost 4 bases at V and 4 bases at J; junction bases unmatched: 3. Written as DNA, the CDR3 is TGTGCCAGCAGTTCGCGGGAGATCACCGGGGAGCTGTTTTTT. Residues: CASSSREITGELFF.

This clonotype has a handful of counts. The chain combines TRBV7-2 with TRBJ2-7, with 8 nucleotides matching TRBD2. After removal of 7 bases from V and 6 bases from J, the junction contained 8 bases not matched to a gene. CDR3 length: 13 residues. Germline values: CDR1 SGHTA, CDR2 FQGNSA. Here the CDR3 reads CASTPGLVSEQYF. The CDR3 bases are TGTGCCAGCACCCCGGGACTAGTCTCCGAGCAGTACTTC.

This chain joins TRBV5-1 and TRBJ2-2, with 7 bases aligning to TRBD1. The CDR3 totals 16 residues. Trimming at V came to 3 bases and at J to 2 bases, leaving 7 bases not matched to a gene. The germline V gene encodes CDR1 SGHRS and CDR2 YFSETQ. The CDR3 reads CASSWTQGSNTGELFF. The CDR3 DNA follows: TGCGCCAGCAGCTGGACACAGGGGAGTAACACCGGGGAGCTGTTTTTT.